The rows below give T cell receptor beta chains drawn from one sample of a study of T cell changes during pregnancy in multiple sclerosis. The assay was immunoSEQ multiplex PCR, and TCRdb's table has in-frame clones only and misses some. Counted here are about 74,000 clones, approximately 91% occurring once; the ten biggest clones make up about 1.5%. The material sequenced was peripheral blood, taken in the third trimester of pregnancy. The receptors come from a female donor with multiple sclerosis, enrolled in a pregnancy study. The CDR3 runs from the conserved cysteine through the conserved F or W. The D gene is left open where the match is weak. Clone size, where shown, is once, few, many, or a class for clones that have expanded.

CASSRTDSFVEAFF	TGTGCCAGCAGCAGAACAGACAGCTTTGTAGAAGCTTTCTTT	NA	NA	14	TRBJ1-1	TRBV5-6
CASSEALPHEADTQYF	TGTGCCAGCAGTGAAGCCCTACCTCATGAGGCAGATACGCAGTATTTT	NA	NA	16	TRBJ2-3	TRBV2
CASSYSAGQPVGYTF	TGTGCCAGCAGTTACTCGGCGGGACAGCCCGTCGGCTACACCTTC	NA	TRBD1	15	TRBJ1-2	TRBV6-5
CATRAGGDYNEQFF	TGTGCCACTCGGGCGGGGGGCGATTACAATGAGCAGTTCTTC	NA	TRBD2	14	TRBJ2-1	TRBV15
CASSPQASGGAYEQYF	TGTGCCAGCTCACCCCAAGCTAGCGGGGGGGCTTACGAGCAGTACTTC	once	TRBD2	16	TRBJ2-7	TRBV18
CASSLGGTGVGTEAFF	TGTGCCAGCAGCTTAGGGGGGACAGGGGTGGGAACTGAAGCTTTCTTT	NA	TRBD1	16	TRBJ1-1	TRBV7-2
CASSVDPEVNGYTF	TGTGCCAGCAGCGTAGATCCAGAAGTTAATGGCTACACCTTC	NA	NA	14	TRBJ1-2	TRBV9
CASSGQGSVSGNTIYF	TGTGCCAGCAGCGGACAGGGGTCCGTCTCTGGAAACACCATATATTTT	few	TRBD1	16	TRBJ1-3	TRBV9
CASSLDTEYEKLFF	TGCGCCAGCAGCTTGGATACAGAATATGAAAAACTGTTTTTT	NA	NA	14	TRBJ1-4	TRBV5-1
CASSLGTGNSPLHF	TGTGCCAGCAGCCTGGGGACAGGGAATTCACCCCTCCACTTT	NA	TRBD1	14	TRBJ1-6	TRBV5-8
CASSLAPGREQYF	TGTGCCAGCAGCTTAGCTCCGGGTCGCGAGCAGTACTTC	NA	NA	13	TRBJ2-7	TRBV11-3
CASSHSLDNSPLHF	TGTGCCAGCAGCCACAGCTTGGATAATTCACCCCTCCACTTT	NA	NA	14	TRBJ1-6	TRBV7-3
CASSPGHEMGTEAFF	TGCGCCAGCAGCCCCGGACACGAGATGGGTACTGAAGCTTTCTTT	NA	NA	15	TRBJ1-1	TRBV5-1
CASSVLSNTEAFF	TGTGCCAGCAGCGTCCTTTCGAACACTGAAGCTTTCTTT	NA	NA	13	TRBJ1-1	TRBV9
CASRSGTDTGELFF	TGCGCCAGCAGGTCCGGGACAGACACCGGGGAGCTGTTTTTT	NA	TRBD1	14	TRBJ2-2	TRBV10-1
CASSRLAGGPDTQYF	TGTGCCAGCAGTCGACTAGCGGGGGGGCCAGATACGCAGTATTTT	NA	TRBD2	15	TRBJ2-3	TRBV6-4
CASSYTGLGSPLHF	TGTGCCAGCAGCTACACAGGGCTAGGGTCACCCCTCCACTTT	NA	NA	14	TRBJ1-6	TRBV6-6
CASSYQPGQPQHF	TGTGCCAGCAGTTACCAACCTGGCCAGCCCCAGCATTTT	NA	NA	13	TRBJ1-5	TRBV6-5
CASSGFRGHQPQHF	TGTGCCAGCAGTGGGTTCAGGGGGCATCAGCCCCAGCATTTT	NA	TRBD1	14	TRBJ1-5	TRBV2
CASRGNGELFF	TGTGCCAGCAGGGGCAACGGGGAGCTGTTTTTT	NA	NA	11	TRBJ2-2	TRBV7-3
CASSDGLPGPQETQYF	TGTGCCAGCAGCGACGGACTACCCGGTCCCCAAGAGACCCAGTACTTC	NA	NA	16	TRBJ2-5	TRBV7-2
CASSTGVPIKQLFF	TGCGCCAGCAGCACAGGGGTCCCCATAAAACAACTCTTCTTT	NA	TRBD1	14	TRBJ1-1	TRBV5-1
CASRAGRSTNEKLFF	TGTGCCAGCAGGGCAGGGCGGTCAACTAATGAAAAACTGTTTTTT	NA	NA	15	TRBJ1-4	TRBV2
CASSQVSPLNQPQHF	TGCGCCAGCAGCCAAGTATCCCCCTTGAATCAGCCCCAGCATTTT	NA	NA	15	TRBJ1-5	TRBV4-1
CASSLGQGGGYTF	TGTGCCAGCAGTTTAGGACAGGGGGGTGGCTACACCTTC	NA	TRBD1	13	TRBJ1-2	TRBV6-5
CASRPTGASNYGYTF	TGTGCCAGCAGGCCTACAGGGGCGAGTAACTATGGCTACACCTTC	NA	TRBD1	15	TRBJ1-2	TRBV6-1
CAWSWAGNEKLFF	TGTGCCTGGAGTTGGGCGGGGAATGAAAAACTGTTTTTT	NA	NA	13	TRBJ1-4	TRBV30
CASSPKTSLVLNEQFF	TGTGCCAGCAGCCCCAAGACTAGTCTAGTTTTGAATGAGCAGTTCTTC	NA	NA	16	TRBJ2-1	TRBV7-3
CASSEARKALNTEAFF	TGTGCCAGCAGTGAAGCGCGGAAGGCCCTGAACACTGAAGCTTTCTTT	NA	NA	16	TRBJ1-1	TRBV6-1
CASSLGPGQGGGDTQYF	TGTGCCAGCAGCTTAGGCCCGGGACAGGGCGGGGGAGATACGCAGTATTTT	NA	TRBD1	17	TRBJ2-3	TRBV13
CASSQGGWGARGDTQYF	TGTGCCAGCAGCCAAGGGGGATGGGGAGCACGTGGAGATACGCAGTATTTT	NA	NA	17	TRBJ2-3	TRBV4-2